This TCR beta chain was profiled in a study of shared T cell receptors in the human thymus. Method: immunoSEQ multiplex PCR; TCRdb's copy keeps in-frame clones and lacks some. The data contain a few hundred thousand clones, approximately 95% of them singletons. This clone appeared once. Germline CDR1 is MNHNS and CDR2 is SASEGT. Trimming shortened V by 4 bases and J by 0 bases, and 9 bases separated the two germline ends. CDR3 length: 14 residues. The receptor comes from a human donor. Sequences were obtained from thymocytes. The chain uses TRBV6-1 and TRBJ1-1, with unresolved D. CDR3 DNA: TGTGCCAGCAGTGTAGGGAGGGTGAACACTGAAGCTTTCTTT. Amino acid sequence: CASSVGRVNTEAFF.